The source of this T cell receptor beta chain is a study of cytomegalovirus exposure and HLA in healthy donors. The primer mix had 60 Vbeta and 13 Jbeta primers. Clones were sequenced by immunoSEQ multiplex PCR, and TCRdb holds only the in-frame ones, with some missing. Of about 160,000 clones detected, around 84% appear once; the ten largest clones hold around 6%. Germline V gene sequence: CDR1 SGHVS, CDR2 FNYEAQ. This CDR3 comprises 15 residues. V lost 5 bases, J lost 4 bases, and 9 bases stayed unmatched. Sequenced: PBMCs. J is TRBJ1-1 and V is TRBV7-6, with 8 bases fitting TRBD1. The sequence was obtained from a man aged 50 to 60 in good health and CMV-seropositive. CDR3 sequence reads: CASSRFGQGSTEAFF. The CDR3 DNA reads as TGTGCCAGCAGCCGATTTGGACAGGGAAGCACTGAAGCTTTCTTT.